These 31 T cell receptor beta chains share one sample of origin, sequenced in a study of blood T cells in healthy people across ages. The second PCR ran about 6 to 12 cycles with a sample-barcoded 5' primer and J-beta primers. TCRdb reanalysed the 5' RACE reads using MiXCR and keeps one entry per CDR3 protein. This sample has around 1,000,000 distinct CDR3 sequences; more than 30% occur once, and the top ten carry under 15%. Sequencing was carried out using blood. The receptors shown here come from a man aged 18 to 30 in good health.

This clonotype has only a few counts. V and J are TRBV5-6 and TRBJ2-1, with D perhaps TRBD1 (6 bases). Per germline, CDR1 SGHDT and CDR2 YYEEEE. V was clipped by 0 bases and J by 5 bases, with 18 bases between them. There are 17 residues in the CDR3. The CDR3 region has the DNA TGTGCCAGCAGCTTGGAAGGGGGAACGATATCCGACAATGAGCAGTTCTTC. It codes for CASSLEGGTISDNEQFF.

V gene TRBV18 combines with J gene TRBJ2-7, with D unresolved. Germline V CDR1 and CDR2: KGHSH, LQKENI. The CDR3 has 17 residues. Deletions cut 1 base from V and 3 bases from J, with 19 bases between. The CDR3 coding sequence is TGTGCCAGCTCACCACTTCCAGGAACGAACCCAAACTACGAGCAGTACTTC. It yields the protein CASSPLPGTNPNYEQYF. The variable domain in full, completed from reference TRBV18 and TRBJ2-7, reads NAGVMQNPRHLVRRRGQEARLRCSPMKGHSHVYWYRQLPEEGLKFMVYLQKENIIDESGMPKERFSAEFPKEGPSILRIQQVVRGDSAAYFCASSPLPGTNPNYEQYFGPGTRLTVT.

At least ten counts were recorded for this clonotype. The chain couples TRBV7-2 to TRBJ2-5; D is ambiguous. Trimming stripped 2 bases from V and 1 base from J, with 8 bases between. This CDR3 spans 14 amino acids. Germline V gives CDR1 SGHTA, CDR2 FQGNSA. CDR3 sequence: CASSLSSVQETQYF. CDR3 sequence (DNA): TGTGCCAGCAGCTTATCGTCAGTCCAAGAGACCCAGTACTTC.

About this clonotype itself: At one end the junction does not follow the germline gene, possibly because of a read error. The V and J genes are TRBV5-1 and TRBJ2-3; D is unclear. This CDR3 comprises 13 residues. Looked up from germline, CDR1 is SGHRS and CDR2 is YFSETQ. The CDR3, as DNA: TGCACCAGCAGCTTGCCCAGCACAGATACGCAGTATTTT. This translates into CTSSLPSTDTQYF.

The V gene is TRBV10-3, the J gene TRBJ1-1; 8 positions agree with TRBD1. This CDR3 has 18 amino acids. V dropped 4 bases and J dropped 4; count of bases not matched to a gene: 17. Germline V gene data show CDR1 as ENHRY and CDR2 as SYGVKD. CDR3 in DNA: TGTGCCATCAGTGGAACAGGCCGGGAGAGGACAGGGAGCACTGAAGCTTTCTTT. Amino acid sequence: CAISGTGRERTGSTEAFF.

In this sample, this clonotype turned up a few times. This chain links TRBV25-1 with TRBJ2-7, with D perhaps TRBD1 or TRBD2 (5 bases each). This CDR3 has 14 amino acids. Germline CDR1 and CDR2: MGHDK and SYGVNS. Between the trimmed V and J ends, which lost 6 bases and 2 bases, there was a span of 14 bases. CDR3 coding DNA: TGTGCCAGCAGGGACTCAGGGAACACCTACGAGCAGTACTTC. This encodes CASRDSGNTYEQYF.

V is TRBV20-1 and J is TRBJ2-1, with a weak D call TRBD1 (6 bases). Between the trimmed V and J ends, which lost 6 bases and 9 bases, there was a span of 15 bases. This CDR3 region has 12 residues. Per germline, CDR1 DFQATT and CDR2 SNEGSKA (reference sequence). The DNA for the CDR3 is TGCAGTGCAAACCCGGGACAACTTGAGCAGTTCTTC. Protein product: CSANPGQLEQFF.

A word on this clonotype: A much larger clone lies one base from this, so it may be a read error. The CDR3 reads CASRPQVDGGHTF. CDR3 coding DNA: TGTGCCAGCAGACCTCAGGTAGACGGTGGCCACACCTTC. V usage is TRBV12-3 or TRBV12-4 and J usage is TRBJ1-2; D ambiguous. This CDR3 contains 13 residues.

The rearrangement uses TRBV18 and TRBJ1-2; 7 bases agree with TRBD1. The V gene's germline CDR1 is KGHSH and CDR2 LQKENI. The length of the CDR3 is 16 residues. V was clipped by 1 base and J by 2 bases; unmatched bases: 7. In DNA, the CDR3 is TGTGCCAGCTCACCACTCGGACAGGAGGCGAACTATGGCTACACCTTC. Its protein is CASSPLGQEANYGYTF.

The rearrangement links TRBV29-1 to TRBJ2-3; 7 bases are a match to TRBD2. The CDR3 is made up of 16 amino acids. Per the germline V gene, CDR1 is SQVTM and CDR2 is ANQGSEA. Losses at the gene ends were 4 bases for V and 4 bases for J; bases not matched to a gene: 14. The CDR3 here is CSVVGLAEPSADTQYF. As DNA, the CDR3 is TGCAGCGTTGTCGGTCTAGCGGAACCTAGCGCAGATACGCAGTATTTT.

As to this clonotype: A read error is possible here, since a much larger clone lies one base away. The J gene is TRBJ2-5, the V gene TRBV28; possibly TRBD2 for D (7 bases). V was pared by 8 bases and J by 5 bases, with 21 bases between. The CDR3 is 15 amino acids. The germline V gene has CDR1 MDHEN and CDR2 SYDVKM. In nucleotides, the CDR3 is TGTGCCAGCCTTAAGGGGGGGACCTTCGGTGAGACCCAGTACTTC. This encodes CASLKGGTFGETQYF.

The table lists this clonotype with a few counts. The rearrangement links TRBV25-1 to TRBJ1-3, with D possibly TRBD1 on 5 matching bases. Germline V lookup: CDR1 MGHDK, CDR2 SYGVNS. V dropped 6 bases and J dropped 2 bases, with 11 bases sitting between them. The CDR3 loop spans 14 amino acids. The CDR3 sequence: CASSDDRTGNTIYF. The CDR3 coding sequence is TGTGCCAGCAGCGACGACAGAACTGGAAACACCATATATTTT.

This clonotype was found many times. The chain has TRBV6-2 or TRBV6-3 and TRBJ2-5; D is unclear. V was pared by 2 bases and J by 11 bases, with 12 bases between. Germline CDR1 and CDR2: MNHEY and SVGEGT. CDR3 size: 12 residues. In DNA, the CDR3 is TGTGCCAGCAGTTACGCTAGGAATGAGCAGTACTTC. Translating gives CASSYARNEQYF.

The chain links TRBV7-8 to TRBJ2-4; a weak D match, TRBD1 (6 bases). Germline V gene lookup returns CDR1 SGHVS and CDR2 FQNEAQ. V was cut by 11 bases and J by 13 bases, with 33 bases left in between. The CDR3 is 16 residues long. CDR3 loop: CASSAPLPGQRNEQYF. CDR3 nucleotides: TGTGCCTCTTCAGCCCCCCTTCCGGGACAACGCAATGAGCAGTACTTC.

This clonotype was seen at least ten times. The chain has TRBV4-2 and TRBJ2-1; the match to TRBD2 covers 8 bases. Germline V CDR1 and CDR2: LGHNA, YNFKEQ. The CDR3 covers 16 residues. V dropped 4 bases and J dropped 1; count of bases not matched to a gene: 6. This chain's CDR3 is CASSPELAGSYNEQFF. CDR3 sequence (DNA): TGTGCCAGCAGCCCGGAGTTAGCGGGGTCCTACAATGAGCAGTTCTTC.

This chain joins TRBV28 and TRBJ2-3, with D perhaps matching TRBD2 (7 bases). The CDR3 runs to 19 residues. V was clipped by 1 base and J by 2 bases, with 22 bases between them. CDR1 is MDHEN and CDR2 is SYDVKM in the germline V gene. Here the CDR3 DNA reads TGTGCCAGCAGTTTATTGGGGACTGGCGGGGGCCAAAACACAGATACGCAGTATTTT. Protein product: CASSLLGTGGGQNTDTQYF.

The gene calls are TRBV27 and TRBJ1-1, with D possibly being TRBD1 (5 bases). There are 15 residues in the CDR3. V was trimmed by 0 bases and J by 3 bases, leaving 11 bases between them. CDR1 and CDR2 from the germline V gene are MNHEY and SMNVEV (reference sequence). CDR3 protein: CASSLSPGGDTEAFF. The CDR3 coding sequence is TGTGCCAGCAGTTTATCACCGGGGGGGGACACTGAAGCTTTCTTT.

V is TRBV24-1 and J is TRBJ1-2; D is possibly TRBD1 (5 bases). V shed 12 bases and J shed 4 bases, with 26 bases lying between them. The germline gives CDR1 KGHDR, CDR2 SFDVKD. This CDR3 spans 16 amino acids. CDR3 sequence reads: CAVPPARDGEFYGYTF. The CDR3 bases are TGTGCCGTCCCCCCGGCCCGGGACGGAGAATTCTATGGCTACACCTTC.

The chain is built from TRBV9 and TRBJ1-1; tentatively, D is TRBD1 (6 bases). This CDR3 is built from 16 residues. CDR1 is SGDLS, CDR2 YYNGEE, per germline. Trimming left V 0 bases short and J 4 bases short, with 16 bases between. The CDR3 nucleotides are TGTGCCAGCAGCGTAGTGGGGGGGGCGGAGATCACTGAAGCTTTCTTT. This translates into CASSVVGGAEITEAFF.

Regarding this clonotype: One junction end does not reproduce the germline sequence, and a read error may be involved. The chain uses TRBV10-3 and TRBJ1-1; TRBD1 matches at 7 bases. The CDR3 contains 16 residues. CDR1 and CDR2 (germline): ENHRY, SYGVKD. The CDR3 DNA reads as TGTGCCCTCAGTGAGTCGACAGGGTGGAAGGGCACTGAAGCTTTCTTT. Protein product: CALSESTGWKGTEAFF.

V usage is TRBV9 and J usage is TRBJ2-3, with TRBD1 matching over 9 bases. The germline V gene encodes CDR1 SGDLS and CDR2 YYNGEE. With 2 bases clipped from V and 1 base from J, the junction kept 11 bases outside the gene matches. The CDR3 is 18 amino acids. CDR3 residues: CASSVGTGTAIGTDTQYF. CDR3 DNA: TGTGCCAGCAGCGTGGGGACAGGGACCGCTATCGGCACAGATACGCAGTATTTT.

Of note for this clonotype: A much larger clone is a single base away; this may be a read error. V is TRBV7-9 and J is TRBJ1-2; TRBD1 aligns across 7 bases. Trimming took 0 bases from V and 2 from J; bases not matched to a gene: 6. Germline V gene data show CDR1 as SEHNR and CDR2 as FQNEAQ (reference sequence). The CDR3 loop spans 16 amino acids. This CDR3 reads CASSLADQDRNYGYTF. CDR3 DNA sequence: TGTGCCAGCAGCTTAGCTGACCAGGACAGGAACTATGGCTACACCTTC.

This clonotype was seen repeatedly, ten times or more. The chain is built from TRBV29-1 and TRBJ2-3, with 10 positions matching TRBD2. The CDR3 spans 15 residues. J gave up 2 bases and V 7 bases, and 9 bases lay outside the gene matches. Germline values: CDR1 SQVTM, CDR2 ANQGSEA. The CDR3 is CSGRSGLANTDTQYF. The CDR3, as DNA: TGCAGCGGGCGCTCGGGACTAGCGAACACAGATACGCAGTATTTT.

This clonotype came up many times. A much larger clone lies one base from this, so it may be a read error. This chain connects TRBV20-1 to TRBJ2-5; maybe TRBD2 (6 bases). The V end lost 3 bases, the J end lost 11 bases, and 28 bases lay between the germline ends. This CDR3 contains 16 residues. Germline loops: CDR1 DFQATT, CDR2 SNEGSKA (reference sequence). CDR3 sequence: CSARPTGEPSWDEQYF. The CDR3 DNA reads TGCAGTGCTAGGCCTACGGGGGAGCCGTCTTGGGATGAGCAGTACTTC.

The CDR3: CASTTAPDEQYF. CDR3 sequence (DNA): TGTGCCAGCACTACAGCACCCGACGAGCAGTACTTC. V gene TRBV6-2 or TRBV6-3 combines with J gene TRBJ2-1; D gene ambiguous. The J call may be mistaken, given a closer DNA end match to TRBJ2-7. Germline V CDR1 and CDR2: MNHEY, SVGEGT. The CDR3 loop spans 12 amino acids.

In nucleotides, the CDR3 is TGTGCCAGCAGCTCGGACTGGGGGGATCAGCCCCAGCATTTT. Translating gives CASSSDWGDQPQHF. The chain employs TRBV3-1 and TRBJ1-5; D might be TRBD1 (5 bases). Germline V CDR1 and CDR2: LGHDT, YNNKEL (reference sequence). The CDR3 runs to 14 residues. Trimming took 5 bases from V and 5 from J, leaving 13 bases between them.

This clonotype came up a few times. This chain links TRBV11-3 with TRBJ2-3; D call uncertain. This CDR3 is built from 13 residues. The V and J ends lost 3 bases and 4 bases respectively, with 8 bases between them. Germline V CDR1 and CDR2: SGHNT, YENEEA. CDR3 protein: CASSLEKADTQYF. In DNA, the CDR3 is TGTGCCAGCAGCTTGGAGAAAGCAGATACGCAGTATTTT.

This clonotype has a count of ten or more. The chain links TRBV5-1 to TRBJ2-3; the D gene is possibly TRBD2 (6 bases). This CDR3 has 14 amino acids. Per germline, CDR1 SGHRS and CDR2 YFSETQ. The V end lost 4 bases, the J end lost 0 bases, and 9 bases lay between the germline ends. The CDR3 sequence: CASSGTASTDTQYF. The CDR3 nucleotides are TGCGCCAGCAGCGGGACTGCTAGCACAGATACGCAGTATTTT.

This clonotype showed up just a few times. The gene calls are TRBV5-6 and TRBJ2-5; D remains ambiguous. This CDR3 contains 13 residues. Germline CDR1 SGHDT, CDR2 YYEEEE. V gave up 3 bases and J gave up 0 bases, with 6 bases separating them. For the CDR3, the DNA is TGTGCCAGCAGCTCTGGGTACCAAGAGACCCAGTACTTC. Translating gives CASSSGYQETQYF.

The chain joins TRBV19 to TRBJ2-7; 7 nucleotides align to TRBD1. The CDR3 spans 12 residues. J was trimmed by 3 bases and V by 8 bases; bases with no gene match: 4. CDR1 and CDR2 (germline): LNHDA, SQIVND (reference sequence). CDR3 nucleotides: TGTGCCAGTGAAGGGGGCAACTACGAGCAGTACTTC. The encoded protein is CASEGGNYEQYF.

The V gene is TRBV4-3, the J gene TRBJ2-1; D not resolved. Per germline, CDR1 LGHNA and CDR2 YSLEER. The CDR3 contains 13 residues. V was cut by 0 bases and J by 10 bases, with 10 bases left in between. CDR3 amino acids: CASSQDTNYEQFF. CDR3 sequence (DNA): TGCGCCAGCAGCCAAGATACAAACTACGAGCAGTTCTTC.